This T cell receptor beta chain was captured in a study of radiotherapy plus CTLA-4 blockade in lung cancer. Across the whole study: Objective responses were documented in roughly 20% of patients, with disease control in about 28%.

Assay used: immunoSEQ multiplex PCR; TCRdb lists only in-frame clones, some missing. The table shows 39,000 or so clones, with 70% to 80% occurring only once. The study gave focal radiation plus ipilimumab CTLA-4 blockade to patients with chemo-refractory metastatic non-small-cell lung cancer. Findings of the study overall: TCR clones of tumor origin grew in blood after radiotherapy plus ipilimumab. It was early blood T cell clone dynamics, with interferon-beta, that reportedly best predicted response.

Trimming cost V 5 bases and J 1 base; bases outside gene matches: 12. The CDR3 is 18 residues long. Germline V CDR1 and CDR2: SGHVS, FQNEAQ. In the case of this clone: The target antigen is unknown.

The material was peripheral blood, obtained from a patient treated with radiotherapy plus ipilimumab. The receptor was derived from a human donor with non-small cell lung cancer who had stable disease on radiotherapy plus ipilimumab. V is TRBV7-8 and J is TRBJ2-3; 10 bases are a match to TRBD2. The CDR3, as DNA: TGTGCCAGCAGCCGTGATCCGCGGCTAGCGGGGGGCACAGATACGCAGTATTTT. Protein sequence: CASSRDPRLAGGTDTQYF.